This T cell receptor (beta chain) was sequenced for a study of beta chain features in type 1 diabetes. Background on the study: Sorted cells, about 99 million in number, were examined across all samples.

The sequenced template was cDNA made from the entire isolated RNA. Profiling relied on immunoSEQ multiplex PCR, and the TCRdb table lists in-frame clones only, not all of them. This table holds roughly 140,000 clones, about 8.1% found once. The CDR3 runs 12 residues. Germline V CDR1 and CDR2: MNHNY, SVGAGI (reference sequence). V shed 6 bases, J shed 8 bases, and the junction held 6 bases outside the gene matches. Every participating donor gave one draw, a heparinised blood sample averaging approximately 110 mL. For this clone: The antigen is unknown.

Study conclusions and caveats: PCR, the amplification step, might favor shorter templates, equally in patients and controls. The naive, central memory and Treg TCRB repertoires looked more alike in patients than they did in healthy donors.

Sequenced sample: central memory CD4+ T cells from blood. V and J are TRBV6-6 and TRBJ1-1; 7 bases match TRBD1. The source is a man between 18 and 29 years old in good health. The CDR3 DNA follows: TGTGCCAGCAGGGTGACAGGGACGGAAGCTTTCTTT. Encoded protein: CASRVTGTEAFF.